A single sample is the source of the 4 T cell receptor beta chains below, sequenced in a study of blood T cell repertoires in COVID-19. Assay used: immunoSEQ multiplex PCR; TCRdb lists only in-frame clones, some missing. The sample includes about 340,000 clones, approximately 90% of them seen just once. Input material: peripheral blood. Receptors originate from a young woman who had recovered from COVID-19.

This chain links TRBV2 with TRBJ1-4; D possibly corresponds to TRBD1 (5 bases). Trimming removed 8 bases at V and 7 bases at J, with 14 bases between. Germline V gene lookup returns CDR1 SNHLY and CDR2 FYNNEI. The CDR3 has 13 residues. CDR3 amino acids: CASRGGMGEKLFF. CDR3 DNA sequence: TGTGCCAGCCGCGGGGGGATGGGTGAAAAACTGTTTTTT.

This rearrangement joins TRBV7-8 to TRBJ2-4; TRBD1 is a possible D gene (6 bases). The V and J ends lost 3 bases and 0 bases respectively, with 15 bases between them. Germline loops: CDR1 SGHVS, CDR2 FQNEAQ. CDR3 size: 17 residues. The CDR3 spells CASSLRADSLAKNIQYF. Written as DNA, the CDR3 is TGTGCCAGCAGCTTGCGCGCGGACAGCTTAGCCAAAAACATTCAGTACTTC.

V is TRBV12-3 or TRBV12-4 and J is TRBJ1-5; D is unresolved. This CDR3 has 13 amino acids. V was shortened by 2 bases and J by 5 bases, with 7 bases between the two germline ends. The CDR3 nucleotides read TGTGCCAGCAGTTTATCGGGAGATCAGCCCCAGCATTTT. This translates into CASSLSGDQPQHF.

The J gene is TRBJ1-5, the V gene TRBV5-5; 9 nucleotides agree with TRBD1. There are 16 residues in the CDR3. V shed 4 bases, J shed 5 bases, and the junction held 10 bases outside the gene matches. The germline V gene encodes CDR1 SGHKS and CDR2 YYEKEE (reference sequence). CDR3: CASSLRMDRGDQPQHF. The CDR3 DNA reads TGTGCCAGCAGCCTCCGCATGGACAGGGGAGATCAGCCCCAGCATTTT.